Below, 8 T cell receptor beta chains from the same sample are listed, as sequenced in a study of T cells in Graves' hyperthyroidism and ophthalmopathy. Amplified TCR beta CDR3 regions came from RNA transcripts. A set of HTBI primers served as the primers for a first-round RT-PCR of the TCR CDR3. TCRdb reprocessed the multiplex PCR reads with MiXCR, giving one entry per CDR3 protein. This table holds 500,000 to 550,000 distinct CDR3 sequences, about 20% found once. Sample: blood. The receptors originated from a young man with Graves' hyperthyroidism.

The rearrangement links TRBV11-1 to TRBJ1-5, with 8 bases fitting TRBD1. Losses at the gene ends were 3 bases for V and 2 bases for J; bases not matched to a gene: 15. This CDR3 is built from 19 residues. Germline V gene sequence: CDR1 SGHAT, CDR2 FQDESV (reference sequence). The CDR3 here is CASSFYFPGQVSRNQPQHF. The CDR3 nucleotides read TGTGCCAGCAGCTTTTACTTCCCGGGACAGGTTTCTCGCAATCAGCCCCAGCATTTT.

This chain connects TRBV6-5 to TRBJ2-5; 9 bases are shared with TRBD1. CDR3 length: 15 amino acids. The V gene end was trimmed by 4 bases and the J gene end by 4 bases; junction bases not matched to a gene: 7. The V gene's germline CDR1 is MNHEY and CDR2 SVGAGI. CDR3 residues: CASSFTGGSRETQYF. The CDR3 DNA reads TGTGCCAGCAGTTTCACAGGGGGCAGCAGAGAGACCCAGTACTTC.

This clonotype was counted many times. The chain is built from TRBV12-3 or TRBV12-4 and TRBJ1-2; the D gene is possibly TRBD1 (5 bases). V lost 5 bases, J lost 4 bases, and 11 bases lay in between. The CDR3 length is 13 residues. CDR3 protein: CASSPGFLYGYTF. CDR3 nucleotides: TGTGCCAGCAGTCCAGGGTTCCTCTATGGCTACACCTTC.

The chain is built from TRBV13 and TRBJ2-5, with TRBD2 identical over 10 bases. Looked up from germline, CDR1 is PRHDT and CDR2 is FYEKMQ (reference sequence). The CDR3 runs to 14 residues. Losses at the gene ends were 5 bases for V and 5 bases for J; bases not matched to a gene: 5. CDR3 sequence (DNA): TGTGCCAGCAGCCCCGGGACTAGCGTGGAGACCCAGTACTTC. Encoded protein: CASSPGTSVETQYF.

This clonotype has ten or more counts. The J gene is TRBJ2-7, the V gene TRBV7-8; 11 bases are a match to TRBD1. The CDR3 runs to 13 residues. Per germline, CDR1 SGHVS and CDR2 FQNEAQ. The J segment lost 5 bases and the V segment lost 4 bases, leaving 1 base of the junction unmatched. The CDR3, as DNA: TGTGCCAGCAGCTGGGGACAGGGGGACGAGCAGTACTTC. Protein product: CASSWGQGDEQYF. Drawing the rest from reference TRBV7-8 and TRBJ2-7, the complete variable domain is GAGVSQSPRYKVAKRGQDVALRCDPISGHVSLFWYQQALGQGPEFLTYFQNEAQLDKSGLPSDRFFAERPEGSVSTLKIQRTQQEDSAVYLCASSWGQGDEQYFGPGTRLTVT.

With respect to this clonotype: A read error is possible here, since a much larger clone lies one base away. The chain couples TRBV19 to TRBJ1-1; D is uncertain. In germline, CDR1 is LNHDA, CDR2 SQIVND (reference sequence). The CDR3 is 14 residues long. The CDR3 sequence: CASRPGTLNTEACF. As DNA, the CDR3 is TGTGCCAGTAGGCCCGGCACCTTGAACACTGAAGCTTGCTTT.

This clonotype was observed at least ten times. The chain has TRBV27 and TRBJ2-5; 14 bases are shared with TRBD2. The CDR3 length is 16 residues. Germline V gene data show CDR1 as MNHEY and CDR2 as SMNVEV (reference sequence). J was trimmed by 5 bases and V by 4 bases; bases with no gene match: 6. CDR3 sequence: CASSSRLAGGWETQYF. Here the CDR3 DNA reads TGTGCCAGCAGTTCCAGACTAGCGGGGGGGTGGGAGACCCAGTACTTC.

The chain recombines TRBV6-1 with TRBJ1-2; the D is unclear. V lost 4 bases and J 2 bases, leaving 11 bases between the germline ends. The CDR3 loop spans 14 amino acids. Looked up from germline, CDR1 is MNHNS and CDR2 is SASEGT. The CDR3 DNA follows: TGTGCCAGCAGTGCTCGGATAACCAACTATGGCTACACCTTC. Its translation is CASSARITNYGYTF.